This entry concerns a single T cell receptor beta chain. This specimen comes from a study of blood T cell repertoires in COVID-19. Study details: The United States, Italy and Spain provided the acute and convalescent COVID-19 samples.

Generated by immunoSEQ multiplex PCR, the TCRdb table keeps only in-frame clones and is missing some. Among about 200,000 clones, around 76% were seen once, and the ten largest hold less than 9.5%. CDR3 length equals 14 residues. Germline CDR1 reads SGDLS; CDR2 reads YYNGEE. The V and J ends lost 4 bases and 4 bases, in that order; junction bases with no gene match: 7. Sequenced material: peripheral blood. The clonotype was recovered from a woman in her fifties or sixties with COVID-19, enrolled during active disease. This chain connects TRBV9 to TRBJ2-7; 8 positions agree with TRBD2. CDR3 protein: CASSTGSGSYEQYF. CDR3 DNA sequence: TGTGCCAGCAGCACCGGGAGCGGGAGTTACGAGCAGTACTTC.